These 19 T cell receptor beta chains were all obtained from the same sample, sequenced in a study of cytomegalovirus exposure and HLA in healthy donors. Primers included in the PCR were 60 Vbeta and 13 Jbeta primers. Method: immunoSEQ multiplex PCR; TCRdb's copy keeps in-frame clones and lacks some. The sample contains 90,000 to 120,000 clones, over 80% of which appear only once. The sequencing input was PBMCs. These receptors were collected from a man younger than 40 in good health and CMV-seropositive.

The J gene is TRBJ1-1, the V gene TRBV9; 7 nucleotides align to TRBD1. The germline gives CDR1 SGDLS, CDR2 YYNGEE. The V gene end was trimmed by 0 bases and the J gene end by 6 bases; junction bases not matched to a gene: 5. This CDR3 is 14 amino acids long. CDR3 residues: CASSVVRGSAEAFF. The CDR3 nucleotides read TGTGCCAGCAGCGTAGTCAGGGGGTCCGCTGAAGCTTTCTTT.

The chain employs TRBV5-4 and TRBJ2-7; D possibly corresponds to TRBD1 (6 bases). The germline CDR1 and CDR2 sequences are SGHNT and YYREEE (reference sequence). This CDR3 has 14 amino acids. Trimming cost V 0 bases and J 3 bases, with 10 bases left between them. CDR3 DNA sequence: TGTGCCAGCAGCTTGGCCCCAGGGGACTACGAGCAGTACTTC. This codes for CASSLAPGDYEQYF.

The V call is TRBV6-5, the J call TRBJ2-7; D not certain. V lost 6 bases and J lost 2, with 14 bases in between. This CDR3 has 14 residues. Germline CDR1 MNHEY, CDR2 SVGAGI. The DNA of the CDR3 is TGTGCCAGCAGACCCAGGTGGCAGCCCTACGAGCAGTACTTC. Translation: CASRPRWQPYEQYF.

CDR3 bases: TGTGCCAGCAGTCCCTGGGGGGGCGGGAGCGAGCAGTACTTC. Translated, it gives CASSPWGGGSEQYF. V gene TRBV27 combines with J gene TRBJ2-7; D perhaps matches TRBD2 (7 bases). The V end lost 5 bases, the J end lost 6 bases, and 17 bases lay between the germline ends. CDR3 length: 14 amino acids. Germline CDR1 and CDR2: MNHEY and SMNVEV (reference sequence).

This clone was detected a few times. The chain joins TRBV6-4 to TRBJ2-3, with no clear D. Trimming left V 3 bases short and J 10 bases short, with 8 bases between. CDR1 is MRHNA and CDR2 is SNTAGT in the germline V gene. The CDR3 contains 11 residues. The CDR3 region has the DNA TGTGCCAGCAGTGAGGCTCCCCCGCAGTATTTT. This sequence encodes CASSEAPPQYF.

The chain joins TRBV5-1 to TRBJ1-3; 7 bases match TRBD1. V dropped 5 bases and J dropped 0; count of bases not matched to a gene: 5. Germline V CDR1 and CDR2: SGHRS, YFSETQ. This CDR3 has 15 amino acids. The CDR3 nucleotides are TGCGCCAGCAGTCGAACAGGGGACTCTGGAAACACCATATATTTT. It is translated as CASSRTGDSGNTIYF.

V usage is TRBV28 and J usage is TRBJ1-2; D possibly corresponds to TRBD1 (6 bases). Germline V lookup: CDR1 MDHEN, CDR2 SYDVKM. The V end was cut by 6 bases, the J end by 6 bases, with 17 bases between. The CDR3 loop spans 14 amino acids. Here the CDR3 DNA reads TGTGCCAGCAGCCTAATTAACAGGGCCGATGGCTACACCTTC. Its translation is CASSLINRADGYTF.

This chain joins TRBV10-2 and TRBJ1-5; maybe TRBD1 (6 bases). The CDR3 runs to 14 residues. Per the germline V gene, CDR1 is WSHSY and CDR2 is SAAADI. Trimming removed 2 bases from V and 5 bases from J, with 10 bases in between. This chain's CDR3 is CASSEGHRDQPQHF. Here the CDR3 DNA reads TGCGCCAGCAGTGAGGGGCACAGGGATCAGCCCCAGCATTTT.

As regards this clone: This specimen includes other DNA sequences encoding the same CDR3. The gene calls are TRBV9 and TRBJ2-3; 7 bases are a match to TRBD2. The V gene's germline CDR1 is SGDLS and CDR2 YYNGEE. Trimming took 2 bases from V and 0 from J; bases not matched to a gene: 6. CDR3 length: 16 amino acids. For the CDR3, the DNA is TGTGCCAGCAGCGTTTTCGGGGGGTCTAGCACAGATACGCAGTATTTT. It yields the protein CASSVFGGSSTDTQYF. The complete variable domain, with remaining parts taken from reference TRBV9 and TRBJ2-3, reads DSGVTQTPKHLITATGQRVTLRCSPRSGDLSVYWYQQSLDQGLQFLIQYYNGEERAKGNILERFSAQQFPDLHSELNLSSLELGDSALYFCASSVFGGSSTDTQYFGPGTRLTVL.

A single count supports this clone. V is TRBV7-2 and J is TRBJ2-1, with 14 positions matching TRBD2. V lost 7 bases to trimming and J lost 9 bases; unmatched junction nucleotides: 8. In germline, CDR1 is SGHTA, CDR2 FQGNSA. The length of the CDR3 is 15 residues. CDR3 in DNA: TGTGCCAGCACACCGACTAGCGGGGGGGCCATTGAGCAGTTCTTC. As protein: CASTPTSGGAIEQFF.

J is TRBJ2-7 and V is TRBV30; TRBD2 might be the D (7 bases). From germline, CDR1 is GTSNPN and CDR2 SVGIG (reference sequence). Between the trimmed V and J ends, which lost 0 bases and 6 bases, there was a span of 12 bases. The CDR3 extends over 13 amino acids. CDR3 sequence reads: CAWSVGGAVEQYF. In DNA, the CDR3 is TGTGCCTGGAGTGTGGGGGGGGCTGTCGAGCAGTACTTC.

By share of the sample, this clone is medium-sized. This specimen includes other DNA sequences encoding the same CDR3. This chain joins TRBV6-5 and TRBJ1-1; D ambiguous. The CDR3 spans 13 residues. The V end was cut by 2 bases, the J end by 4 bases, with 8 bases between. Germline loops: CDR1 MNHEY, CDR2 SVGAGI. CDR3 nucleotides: TGTGCCAGCAGTTACGAGGGAACCACTGAAGCTTTCTTT. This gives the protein CASSYEGTTEAFF.

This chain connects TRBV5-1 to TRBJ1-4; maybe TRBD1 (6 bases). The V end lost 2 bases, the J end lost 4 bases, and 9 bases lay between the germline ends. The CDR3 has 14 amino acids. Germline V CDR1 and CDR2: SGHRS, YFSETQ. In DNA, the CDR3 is TGCGCCAGCAGCTTCAGGGGTGGTAATGAAAAACTGTTTTTT. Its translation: CASSFRGGNEKLFF.

In DNA form, the CDR3 reads TGTGCCAGCAGCACCCCAGGGGGCACCGGGGAGCTGTTTTTT. Residues: CASSTPGGTGELFF. The V and J genes are TRBV7-9 and TRBJ2-2; 7 nucleotides align to TRBD1. This CDR3 comprises 14 residues. Per the germline V gene, CDR1 is SEHNR and CDR2 is FQNEAQ (reference sequence). Germline trimming cut 5 bases from V and 4 bases from J; bases unmatched to any gene: 4.

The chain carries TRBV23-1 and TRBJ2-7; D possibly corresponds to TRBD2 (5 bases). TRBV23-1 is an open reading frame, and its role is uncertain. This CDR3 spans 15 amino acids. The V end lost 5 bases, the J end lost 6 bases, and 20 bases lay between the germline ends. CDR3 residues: CASSWLFGRHPEQYF. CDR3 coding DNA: TGCGCCAGCAGTTGGTTATTTGGGAGACACCCCGAGCAGTACTTC.

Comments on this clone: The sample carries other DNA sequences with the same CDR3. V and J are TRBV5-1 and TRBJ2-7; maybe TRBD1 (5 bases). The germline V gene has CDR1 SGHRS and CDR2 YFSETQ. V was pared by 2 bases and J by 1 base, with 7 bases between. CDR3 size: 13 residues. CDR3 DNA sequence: TGCGCCAGCAGCTTACAGGATTCCTACGAGCAGTACTTC. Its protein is CASSLQDSYEQYF.

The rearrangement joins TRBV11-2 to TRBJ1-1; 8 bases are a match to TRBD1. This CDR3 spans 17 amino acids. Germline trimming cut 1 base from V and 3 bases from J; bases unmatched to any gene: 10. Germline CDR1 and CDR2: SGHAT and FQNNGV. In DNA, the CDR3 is TGTGCCAGCAGCTTAGGCCAGGGGGCATTTCGGGACACTGAAGCTTTCTTT. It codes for CASSLGQGAFRDTEAFF.

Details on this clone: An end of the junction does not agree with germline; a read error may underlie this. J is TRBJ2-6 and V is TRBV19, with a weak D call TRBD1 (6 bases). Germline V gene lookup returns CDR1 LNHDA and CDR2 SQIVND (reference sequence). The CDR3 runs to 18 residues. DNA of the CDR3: TGTGCCAGTAGCTCGGGACACCTATTTAACTCTGGGGCCAACGGCCTGACTTTC. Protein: CASSSGHLFNSGANGLTF.

The CDR3 DNA reads as TGCGCCAGCAGCTTCACACAGGGGGATGAAAAACTGTTTTTT. This sequence encodes CASSFTQGDEKLFF. The chain is built from TRBV5-1 and TRBJ1-4, with 8 bases lining up with TRBD1. Germline CDR1 is SGHRS and CDR2 is YFSETQ. This CDR3 comprises 14 residues. V lost 2 bases and J lost 6; bases outside the gene matches: 3.